These T cell receptor beta chains were read from a single sample in a study of cytomegalovirus exposure and HLA in healthy donors. This table comes from immunoSEQ multiplex PCR, and its TCRdb copy is limited to in-frame clones, with some not included. In the table there are about 140,000 clones, 70% to 80% of which are singletons. What was sequenced was PBMCs. All receptors derive from a man younger than 35 in good health and CMV-seronegative. Each CDR3 is given with its conserved first and last residue. The size field is filled for only some rows; it gives once, few, many or a size class.

TRBV6-4	few	TRBJ2-3	CASSDGGGGTDTQYF
TRBV4-1	NA	TRBJ2-1	CASSQSAAVRNEQFF
TRBV7-6	NA	TRBJ2-1	CASSLAFRRARSGGGNEQFF
TRBV27	NA	TRBJ1-1	CASSPRTGGLMNTEAFF
TRBV27	NA	TRBJ1-1	CASSLWAANTEAFF
TRBV6-5	NA	TRBJ2-1	CASNEAGVGNEQFF
TRBV4-1	NA	TRBJ1-4	CASSLLSLGAAGKLFF
TRBV29-1	NA	TRBJ1-3	CSVGSKEGVGNTIYF
TRBV30	few	TRBJ2-3	CAWSVKIGGGALSTDTQYF
TRBV4-1	NA	TRBJ1-1	CASSQGGGRRTEAFF
TRBV5-1	NA	TRBJ2-3	CASYTQRTGTDTQYF
TRBV2	NA	TRBJ1-4	CASTGMDRGSGEKLFF
TRBV25-1	NA	TRBJ2-1	CASTSGQSYNEQFF
TRBV7-9	NA	TRBJ1-6	CASSLVDSPLHF
TRBV7-9	NA	TRBJ2-3	CASSLAPLLAGSTDTQYF
TRBV7-9	NA	TRBJ2-7	CASSSDTEPFYEQYF
TRBV5-1	NA	TRBJ2-1	CASSLQTSGSYNEQFF
TRBV2	NA	TRBJ1-5	CASRRQGANNQPQHF
TRBV7-3	NA	TRBJ2-3	CASSEGGGTDTQYF
TRBV11-2	once	TRBJ1-6	CASSLTGANDWNSALHF